These T cell receptor beta chains were read from a single sample in a study of tumor-infiltrating lymphocytes in primary liver carcinoma. TCRdb re-derived calls from the multiplex PCR reads in MiXCR, one entry per CDR3 protein. The data contain roughly 100,000 distinct CDR3 sequences, roughly 80% of them singletons. The sequenced material came from liver tumor tissue from sampling region 3. The receptors derive from a man aged 40-49 years with primary liver carcinoma and hepatitis B virus infection. CDR3s include the opening cysteine and the closing phenylalanine or tryptophan. The D gene is left open where the match is weak. Some rows mark clone size as missing; the rest say once, few, many or name a class of expanded clone.

>TRBJ1-2|-|-|TRBV28
TGTTCCAGCAGCGACAGATCTACTCGAGGCTACACCTTC
CSSSDRSTRGYTF
>TRBJ2-5|-|-|TRBV11-2
TGTGCCAGCAGCCCCCGGTCAGGCCCAGGGGAGACCCAGTACTTC
CASSPRSGPGETQYF
>TRBJ2-3|-|-|TRBV29-1
TGCAGCGTTGAGGGCGGGGCCGTCATCACGGATACGCAGTTTTTT
CSVEGGAVITDTQFF
>TRBJ1-2|-|-|TRBV6-1
TGTGCTGGACTGACAGGCACCTATGGCTACACCTTC
CAGLTGTYGYTF
>TRBJ1-5|-|-|TRBV11-2
TGTGCTACCAGCTTACTAGGGGTAACAGGGAGCAATCAGCCCCAGCATTTT
CATSLLGVTGSNQPQHF
>TRBJ2-5|-|TRBD1|TRBV5-6
TGTGCCAGCAGCCTTGACAGGGGCATCCAAGGGACCCAGTACTTT
CASSLDRGIQGTQYF
>TRBJ1-1|-|-|TRBV10-3
TGTGCCATTGCCACCGCGGGACAAGAGAACACTGAAGCTTTCTTT
CAIATAGQENTEAFF
>TRBJ2-7|-|-|TRBV7-9
TGTGCCAGCAACTTAGGGGTAGGATCGGGGACTTTACCCTACGAGCAGTACTTC
CASNLGVGSGTLPYEQYF
>TRBJ2-3|-|TRBD2|TRBV12-3/TRBV12-4
TGTGCCAGCGGTTTAGATTCTAGCGGGAGTACAGATACGCAGTACTTT
CASGLDSSGSTDTQYF
>TRBJ1-1|once|-|TRBV29-1
TGCAGCGTTGCCCTGGGATGGGGAATGAACACCGAAGCTGTCTTT
CSVALGWGMNTEAVF
>TRBJ2-1|-|-|TRBV6-1
TGTGCCAGGAGTGAAGATGTGGGAGGATACAATGAGCAGTCCTTC
CARSEDVGGYNEQSF
>TRBJ1-2|-|-|TRBV6-5
TGTGCCAACAGTACAGGGTTTGGCTATGGCTACACCTTC
CANSTGFGYGYTF
>TRBJ2-3|once|TRBD1|TRBV6-5
TGTACCAGCAGGGCGGGACAGGGCACAGATACGCAGTATTTT
CTSRAGQGTDTQYF
>TRBJ2-4|-|-|TRBV11-2
TGTGACCGCACCACTTCGGCGGTGGCCAAAAACATTCAGTACTTC
CDRTTSAVAKNIQYF
>TRBJ2-3|once|TRBD1|TRBV29-1
TGCAGCGGGATTCAAATAGGGGGCACAGATACACAGTATTTT
CSGIQIGGTDTQYF
>TRBJ2-5|-|TRBD2|TRBV5-1
TGCATCAGCAGCTTAAGCGGGAGCGCGGAAGAGACCCAGTACTTC
CISSLSGSAEETQYF
>TRBJ2-3|few|TRBD1|TRBV10-3
TGCGCCATCAGTACTGGCAGGGGGCGCACAGATACGCAGTATTTT
CAISTGRGRTDTQYF
>TRBJ1-2|-|-|TRBV28
TGTGCCAGCAACGAGCTTCAGGGGCCCGGGAGCTATGGCTACACCTTC
CASNELQGPGSYGYTF
>TRBJ1-6|-|-|TRBV11-2
TGTGGCACCAGCTCCGACTGGGGTTCACCCCTTCACTTT
CGTSSDWGSPLHF